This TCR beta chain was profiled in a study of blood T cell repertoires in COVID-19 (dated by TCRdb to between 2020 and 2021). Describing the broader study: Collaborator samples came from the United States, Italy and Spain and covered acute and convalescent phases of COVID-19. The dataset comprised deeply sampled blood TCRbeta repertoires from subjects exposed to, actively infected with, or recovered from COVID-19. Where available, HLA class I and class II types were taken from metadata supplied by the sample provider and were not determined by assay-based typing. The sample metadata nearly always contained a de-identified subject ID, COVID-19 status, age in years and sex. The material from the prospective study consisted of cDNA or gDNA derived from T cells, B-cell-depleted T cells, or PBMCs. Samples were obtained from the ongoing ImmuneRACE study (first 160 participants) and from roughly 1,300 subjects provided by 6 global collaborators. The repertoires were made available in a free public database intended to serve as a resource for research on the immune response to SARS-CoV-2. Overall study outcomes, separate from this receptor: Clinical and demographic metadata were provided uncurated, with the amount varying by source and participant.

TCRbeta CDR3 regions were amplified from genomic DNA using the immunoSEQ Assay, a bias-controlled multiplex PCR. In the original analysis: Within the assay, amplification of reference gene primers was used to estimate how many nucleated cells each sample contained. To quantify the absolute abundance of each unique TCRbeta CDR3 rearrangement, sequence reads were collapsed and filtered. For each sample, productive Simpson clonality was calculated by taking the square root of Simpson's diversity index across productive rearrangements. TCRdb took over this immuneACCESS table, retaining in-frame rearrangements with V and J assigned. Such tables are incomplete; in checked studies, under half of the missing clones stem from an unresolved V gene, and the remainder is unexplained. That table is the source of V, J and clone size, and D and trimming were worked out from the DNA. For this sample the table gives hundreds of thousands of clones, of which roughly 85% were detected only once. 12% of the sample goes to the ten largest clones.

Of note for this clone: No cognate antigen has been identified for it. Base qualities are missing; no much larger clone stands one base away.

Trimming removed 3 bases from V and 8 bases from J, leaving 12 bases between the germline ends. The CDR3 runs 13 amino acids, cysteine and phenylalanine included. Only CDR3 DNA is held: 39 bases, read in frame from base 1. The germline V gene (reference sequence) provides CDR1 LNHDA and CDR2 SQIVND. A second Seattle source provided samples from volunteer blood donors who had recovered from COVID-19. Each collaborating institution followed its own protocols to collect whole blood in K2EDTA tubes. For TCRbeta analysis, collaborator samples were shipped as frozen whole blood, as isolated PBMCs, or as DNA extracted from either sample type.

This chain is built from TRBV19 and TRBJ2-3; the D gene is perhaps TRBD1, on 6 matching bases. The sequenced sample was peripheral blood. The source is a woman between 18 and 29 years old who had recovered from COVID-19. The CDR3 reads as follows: CASSITGSSTQYF. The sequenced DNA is TGTGCCAGTAGTATCACAGGGAGTTCTACGCAGTATTTT.